What follows are 3 T cell receptor beta chains derived from one specimen sequenced in a study of T cells in Graves' hyperthyroidism and ophthalmopathy. TCR beta CDR3 regions were amplified from RNA transcripts. The TCR CDR3 was amplified in a first-round RT-PCR using the HTBI primer set. TCRdb reanalysed the multiplex PCR reads using MiXCR and keeps one entry per CDR3 protein. The table includes around 430,000 distinct CDR3 sequences, about 15% detected once. What was sequenced was blood. Receptors originate from a woman under 40 with Graves' hyperthyroidism.

The sample holds a few counts of this clonotype. The V call is TRBV10-1, the J call TRBJ2-7, with TRBD2 as a possible D gene (5 bases). Trimming took 3 bases from V and 2 from J, leaving 14 bases between them. The CDR3 spans 15 residues. The germline V gene has CDR1 WNHNN and CDR2 SYGVQD (reference sequence). The CDR3 reads CASSDPHGNPYEQYF. The CDR3 DNA is TGCGCCAGCAGTGACCCCCACGGGAACCCCTACGAGCAGTACTTC.

This clonotype has only a few counts. The V gene is TRBV20-1, the J gene TRBJ2-7, with 8 bases lining up with TRBD2. This CDR3 has 16 residues. The J segment lost 7 bases and the V segment lost 0 bases, leaving 14 bases of the junction unmatched. Per the germline V gene, CDR1 is DFQATT and CDR2 is SNEGSKA (reference sequence). The CDR3 spells CSARDGFGGGGGEQYF. The DNA of the CDR3 is TGCAGTGCTAGAGATGGTTTTGGCGGTGGCGGGGGGGAGCAGTACTTC.

The chain joins TRBV20-1 to TRBJ1-1; a weak D match, TRBD1 (5 bases). Trimming stripped 3 bases from V and 1 base from J, with 15 bases between. CDR1 DFQATT and CDR2 SNEGSKA come from the germline V gene (reference sequence). This CDR3 comprises 15 residues. The CDR3 loop reads CSARRLGLTNTEAFF. CDR3 in DNA: TGCAGTGCTAGGAGGCTGGGGCTCACGAACACTGAAGCTTTCTTT.